One and the same sample provided the 12 T cell receptor beta chains below, sequenced in a study of CD8 T cells in Susac syndrome. Random hexamers were used to reverse transcribe an amount of about 0.5 to 1 ug RNA. One entry per CDR3 protein results from TCRdb running MiXCR on the immunoSEQ multiplex PCR reads. This sample has about 300,000 distinct CDR3 sequences; about 89% occur once, and the top ten carry less than 0.2%. The sequencing sample was made of CD8+ T cells from PBMCs. These receptors all come from a human donor with multiple sclerosis.

This rearrangement joins TRBV6-2 or TRBV6-3 to TRBJ2-2, with 10 bases identical to TRBD1. Per the germline V gene, CDR1 is MNHEY and CDR2 is SVGEGT. The CDR3 is made up of 18 amino acids. V was clipped by 2 bases and J by 0 bases; unmatched bases: 6. Here the CDR3 reads CASSYTQGQGANTGELFF. The DNA of the CDR3 is TGTGCCAGCAGTTACACACAAGGACAGGGGGCGAACACCGGGGAGCTGTTTTTT.

The table lists this clonotype with a count of one. DNA for the CDR3: TGCAGCGTCCATCCGGGGGAGGGAGAGACCCAGTACTTC. Protein sequence: CSVHPGEGETQYF. The gene calls are TRBV29-1 and TRBJ2-5; TRBD2 matches 7 bases. CDR1 is SQVTM and CDR2 is ANQGSEA in the germline V gene. J lost 4 bases, V lost 6 bases, and 8 bases had no gene match. This CDR3 contains 13 residues.

The chain couples TRBV9 to TRBJ2-1; a possible D gene is TRBD2 (5 bases). This CDR3 has 16 residues. V lost 4 bases and J lost 0, with 14 bases in between. Germline V gene sequence: CDR1 SGDLS, CDR2 YYNGEE. CDR3 region: CASSQTYGSSYNEQFF. CDR3 in DNA: TGTGCCAGCAGCCAAACCTATGGGAGCTCCTACAATGAGCAGTTCTTC.

J is TRBJ2-1 and V is TRBV7-3; 7 bases map to TRBD1. The junction had 10 bases not matched to a gene; V was cut back by 0 bases and J by 8 bases. Germline CDR1 SGHTA, CDR2 FQGTGA. The CDR3 length is 16 residues. The CDR3 here is CASSLTLTGVVHEQFF. CDR3 DNA sequence: TGTGCCAGCAGCTTAACACTTACAGGGGTTGTCCATGAGCAGTTCTTC.

The chain employs TRBV7-3 and TRBJ2-2, with D maybe TRBD1 (6 bases). The germline V and J ends were trimmed by 4 bases and 5 bases, with 11 bases remaining between them. Germline CDR1 reads SGHTA; CDR2 reads FQGTGA. The CDR3 is made up of 14 amino acids. Here the CDR3 DNA reads TGTGCCAGCAGCTCACACAGGGCTACCGGGGAGCTGTTTTTT. Protein sequence: CASSSHRATGELFF. Combining the CDR3 with reference TRBV7-3 and TRBJ2-2 gives the whole variable domain GAGVSQTPSNKVTEKGKYVELRCDPISGHTALYWYRQSLGQGPEFLIYFQGTGAADDSGLPNDRFFAVRPEGSVSTLKIQRTERGDSAVYLCASSSHRATGELFFGEGSRLTVL.

V and J are TRBV19 and TRBJ1-1; D remains ambiguous. There are 14 residues in the CDR3. V was pared by 1 base and J by 3 bases, with 9 bases between. CDR1 is LNHDA and CDR2 is SQIVND in the germline V gene (reference sequence). The CDR3 is CASSIGGLYTEAFF. The CDR3 nucleotides read TGTGCCAGTAGTATAGGAGGACTGTACACTGAAGCTTTCTTT.

The rearrangement uses TRBV4-3 and TRBJ2-3; TRBD2 matches 9 bases. CDR1 is LGHNA, CDR2 YSLEER, per germline. The V segment lost 3 bases and the J segment 2 bases; nucleotides outside the gene matches: 6. CDR3 length: 16 residues. CDR3 nucleotide sequence: TGCGCCAGCAGCCAGATCCCGGGACTAGCCACAGATACGCAGTATTTT. Residues: CASSQIPGLATDTQYF.

The V and J genes are TRBV6-2 or TRBV6-3 and TRBJ1-2; a possible D gene is TRBD1 (6 bases). This CDR3 is built from 12 residues. Trimming took off 1 base at V and 6 bases at J, with 6 bases between the two ends. Germline V lookup: CDR1 MNHEY, CDR2 SVGEGT. The CDR3 region is CASSYYRDGYTF. CDR3 nucleotides: TGTGCCAGCAGTTACTACAGGGATGGCTACACCTTC.

V and J are TRBV2 and TRBJ1-2, with 7 bases that match TRBD1. Germline V gives CDR1 SNHLY, CDR2 FYNNEI. V dropped 7 bases and J dropped 2; count of bases not matched to a gene: 7. There are 14 residues in the CDR3. The CDR3 sequence: CASTGTESNYGYTF. The CDR3 coding sequence is TGTGCCAGCACAGGGACAGAGAGCAACTATGGCTACACCTTC.

The chain uses TRBV29-1 and TRBJ1-1; 7 bases match TRBD1. The germline V gene has CDR1 SQVTM and CDR2 ANQGSEA. With 7 bases clipped from V and 4 bases from J, the junction kept 6 bases outside the gene matches. The CDR3 is 12 residues long. The CDR3 DNA sequence: TGCAGCGGTCGCTCAGGGGGCACTGAAGCTTTCTTT. Translation: CSGRSGGTEAFF.

The rearrangement uses TRBV4-3 and TRBJ1-1; D is undetermined. The V end lost 1 base, the J end lost 0 bases, and 9 bases lay between the germline ends. This CDR3 is 15 amino acids long. Germline loops: CDR1 LGHNA, CDR2 YSLEER. DNA of the CDR3: TGCGCCAGCAGCCAAGGTGCAGCCTTGAACACTGAAGCTTTCTTT. Translation gives CASSQGAALNTEAFF.

The J gene is TRBJ2-5, the V gene TRBV2; no firm D call. Germline CDR1 SNHLY, CDR2 FYNNEI. CDR3 length: 14 amino acids. Trimming took 6 bases from V and 5 from J, leaving 16 bases between them. The CDR3 DNA follows: TGTGCCAGCAGAGACCTATCCATAGGGGAGACCCAGTACTTC. It yields the protein CASRDLSIGETQYF.